Presented here are 30 T cell receptor beta chains from one specimen sequenced in a study of identical twins. Each CDR3 protein is one row after TCRdb ran MiXCR on the 5' RACE reads. The sample shows around 650,000 distinct CDR3 sequences, 7.1% of them seen only once. The sample was also linked to a second study, of yellow fever vaccine responses in identical twins.

The specimen was PBMCs. All receptors come from a woman in her late teens or twenties in good health.

This clonotype was observed at least ten times. V is TRBV5-5 and J is TRBJ2-1, with TRBD2 as a possible D gene (6 bases). Germline loops: CDR1 SGHKS, CDR2 YYEKEE (reference sequence). Trimming took off 3 bases at V and 8 bases at J, with 6 bases between the two ends. The CDR3 has 11 amino acids. In DNA, the CDR3 is TGTGCCAGCAGCTCGGGGGATGAGCAGTTCTTC. Amino acids: CASSSGDEQFF.

This clonotype was observed at least ten times. The chain links TRBV7-9 to TRBJ2-1; D is perhaps TRBD2 (5 bases). CDR1 is SEHNR and CDR2 is FQNEAQ in the germline V gene (reference sequence). V was cut by 1 base and J by 3 bases, with 10 bases left in between. This CDR3 comprises 15 residues. The DNA for the CDR3 is TGTGCCAGCAGCTTAGAGGGAGTCTTCTACAATGAGCAGTTCTTC. This encodes CASSLEGVFYNEQFF.

This clonotype occurred many times. The CDR3 is CASSKAVDRNYEQYV. The DNA for the CDR3 is TGTGCCAGCAGCAAAGCGGTAGACAGAAACTACGAGCAGTACGTC. The rearrangement joins TRBV21-1 to TRBJ2-7; the D call in the table, TRBD1, was not verified against the DNA. TRBV21-1 is termed a pseudogene. The CDR3 length is 15 residues.

The chain couples TRBV14 to TRBJ1-1; 7 positions match TRBD1. Losses at the gene ends were 3 bases for V and 3 bases for J; bases not matched to a gene: 7. CDR3 size: 15 residues. Per germline, CDR1 SGHDN and CDR2 FVKESK. The CDR3 sequence: CASSHYQGVDTEAFF. In nucleotides, the CDR3 is TGTGCCAGCAGCCATTACCAGGGGGTGGACACTGAAGCTTTCTTT.

This clonotype was detected many times. The V and J genes are TRBV5-6 and TRBJ2-4, with TRBD2 matching over 9 bases. Germline assignment: CDR1 SGHDT and CDR2 YYEEEE. V was pared by 0 bases and J by 6 bases, with 1 base of the junction left unmatched. This CDR3 contains 14 residues. CDR3: CASSLDSGRNIQYF. The CDR3 DNA sequence: TGTGCCAGCAGCTTGGATAGCGGGAGAAACATTCAGTACTTC.

The gene calls are TRBV11-3 and TRBJ2-2, with 8 nucleotides matching TRBD1. With 7 bases clipped from V and 6 bases from J, the junction kept 7 bases outside the gene matches. Germline lookup yields CDR1 SGHNT and CDR2 YENEEA. The CDR3 has 14 residues. The CDR3 DNA reads as TGTGCCAGCAACACTCAGGGGGCGGCCGGGGAGCTGTTTTTT. As protein: CASNTQGAAGELFF.

The chain employs TRBV12-3 or TRBV12-4 and TRBJ2-3, with 12 bases matching TRBD2. The V segment lost 6 bases and the J segment 2 bases; nucleotides outside the gene matches: 12. The CDR3 length is 18 residues. The CDR3: CASSGASGRGLLTDTQYF. CDR3 bases: TGTGCCAGCAGCGGTGCTAGCGGGAGGGGCTTGCTCACAGATACGCAGTATTTT.

This clonotype has ten or more counts. The chain couples TRBV3-1 to TRBJ2-1; D may be TRBD1 (6 bases). Germline lookup yields CDR1 LGHDT and CDR2 YNNKEL (reference sequence). The CDR3 contains 15 residues. The V end was cut by 4 bases, the J end by 7 bases, with 17 bases between. The CDR3 reads CASSPLTQGRNEQFF. As DNA, the CDR3 is TGTGCCAGCAGCCCACTGACGCAGGGGCGGAATGAGCAGTTCTTC.

DNA for the CDR3: TGCAGCGCACAGGGTTTAGCGGCTGAGCAGTTCTTC. Translated: CSAQGLAAEQFF. The chain has TRBV29-1 and TRBJ2-1; D may be TRBD1 or TRBD2 (6 bases each). The CDR3 is made up of 12 amino acids. V was clipped by 7 bases and J by 9 bases, with 16 bases between them. Germline CDR1 is SQVTM and CDR2 is ANQGSEA.

This clonotype came up a few times. This chain joins TRBV27 and TRBJ1-5, with 8 bases matching TRBD1. The germline V gene has CDR1 MNHEY and CDR2 SMNVEV (reference sequence). CDR3 length equals 16 residues. The ends lost 4 bases at V and 1 base at J; junction bases unmatched: 6. CDR3 amino acids: CASSSGQGRSNQPQHF. CDR3 DNA: TGTGCCAGCAGTTCTGGACAGGGTCGCAGCAATCAGCCCCAGCATTTT.

This clonotype showed up just a few times. The CDR3 DNA reads TGCAGTGCGACCGGGACTGACACGGCGGCCCAGTACTTC. The encoded protein is CSATGTDTAAQYF. The rearrangement uses TRBV20-1 and TRBJ2-5; tentative D call: TRBD2 (6 bases). The CDR3 is made up of 13 amino acids. Germline CDR1 DFQATT, CDR2 SNEGSKA (reference sequence). Trimming stripped 6 bases from V and 9 bases from J, with 20 bases between.

This sequence joins TRBV6-1 and TRBJ2-2; weak D call: TRBD1 (6 bases). Germline V CDR1 and CDR2: MNHNS, SASEGT. The CDR3 is 16 residues long. V was pared by 5 bases and J by 7 bases, with 20 bases between. CDR3 amino acids: CASSLLSGGYGGELFF. Here the CDR3 DNA reads TGTGCCAGCAGTCTCCTTTCTGGGGGCTATGGCGGGGAGCTGTTTTTT.

There are a few counts of this clonotype. The CDR3 ends on some other residue instead of the conserved phenylalanine or tryptophan, so this is likely a read error. Because the CDR3's place on the DNA is in doubt, the DNA is left out and the CDR3 is given as listed by TCRdb. The chain links TRBV12-3 or TRBV12-4 to TRBJ2-1; TRBD1 reflects the table's D call only, with no check against the DNA. Termini included, the CDR3 measures 15 amino acids. This CDR3 reads CASSLGQGAYTEQSL.

This chain connects TRBV3-1 to TRBJ1-1, with TRBD1 as a possible D gene (6 bases). V was cut by 7 bases and J by 1 base, with 16 bases left in between. Germline CDR1 LGHDT, CDR2 YNNKEL (reference sequence). CDR3 length: 15 amino acids. The CDR3 sequence: CASTASGAGNTEAFF. CDR3 DNA sequence: TGTGCCAGCACCGCCTCGGGGGCAGGGAACACTGAAGCTTTCTTT. The full variable domain, with the rest looked up from reference TRBV3-1 and TRBJ1-1, is DTAVSQTPKYLVTQMGNDKSIKCEQNLGHDTMYWYKQDSKKFLKIMFSYNNKELIINETVPNRFSPKSPDKAHLNLHINSLELGDSAVYFCASTASGAGNTEAFFGQGTRLTVV.

This clonotype has at least ten counts. The V gene is TRBV7-9, the J gene TRBJ1-1; a possible D gene is TRBD1 (5 bases). The CDR3 covers 15 residues. V was trimmed by 6 bases and J by 6 bases, leaving 20 bases between them. Germline lookup yields CDR1 SEHNR and CDR2 FQNEAQ (reference sequence). The CDR3 DNA is TGTGCCAGCAGTAAAAAAGATGGGGGTTTCGCTGAAGCTTTCTTT. It codes for CASSKKDGGFAEAFF.

This clonotype was seen at least ten times. CDR3 sequence (DNA): TGTGCCAGCAGAGGACAGCCCAACACTGAAGCTTTCTTT. Encoded protein: CASRGQPNTEAFF. V and J are TRBV7-9 and TRBJ1-1; D is possibly TRBD1 (6 bases). CDR3 length: 13 amino acids. Trimming left V 6 bases short and J 2 bases short, with 10 bases between. CDR1 is SEHNR, CDR2 FQNEAQ, per germline (reference sequence).

In this sample, this clonotype turned up a few times. As DNA, the CDR3 is TGCAGTGCTCCCCGCGGGTGGGATGCTTTCTTT. This translates into CSAPRGWDAFF. The chain joins TRBV20-1 to TRBJ1-1; no clear D gene. From germline, CDR1 is DFQATT and CDR2 SNEGSKA (reference sequence). The V end lost 5 bases, the J end lost 11 bases, and 15 bases lay between the germline ends. The CDR3 extends over 11 amino acids.

This clonotype came up many times. The chain employs TRBV12-3 or TRBV12-4 and TRBJ2-3, with TRBD2 identical over 8 bases. The CDR3 consists of 15 residues. V lost 2 bases to trimming and J lost 4 bases; unmatched junction nucleotides: 5. The CDR3 here is CASSLIGTRPDTQYF. DNA for the CDR3: TGTGCCAGCAGTTTAATAGGGACTAGACCAGATACGCAGTATTTT.

There are many counts of this clonotype. The chain uses TRBV12-3 or TRBV12-4 and TRBJ2-7; D not resolved. The CDR3 covers 11 residues. V shed 4 bases and J shed 3 bases, with 4 bases lying between them. CDR3 nucleotides: TGTGCCAGCAGTTCTGGCTACGAGCAGTACTTC. Amino acids: CASSSGYEQYF.

This clonotype was observed at least ten times. The rearrangement links TRBV12-3 or TRBV12-4 to TRBJ2-7; D gene unclear. Trimming removed 3 bases from V and 0 bases from J, with 18 bases in between. CDR3 length: 17 amino acids. CDR3 sequence: CASSFFFAQKVSYEQYF. For the CDR3, the DNA is TGTGCCAGCAGTTTCTTTTTTGCCCAGAAAGTCTCCTACGAGCAGTACTTC.

This clonotype was detected only a few times. The V and J genes are TRBV24-1 and TRBJ2-3; the D call may be TRBD1 or TRBD2 (5 bases each). Trimming left V 4 bases short and J 2 bases short, with 15 bases between. CDR1 and CDR2 (germline): KGHDR, SFDVKD. This CDR3 contains 16 residues. CDR3 sequence (DNA): TGTGCCACCAGTGACCAATCCGGGACGGCCACAGATACGCAGTATTTT. Its protein product is CATSDQSGTATDTQYF.

The sample holds many counts of this clonotype. This chain connects TRBV7-9 to TRBJ2-2, with TRBD2 matching 11 bases. Germline V gene data show CDR1 as SEHNR and CDR2 as FQNEAQ (reference sequence). There are 17 residues in the CDR3. V lost 5 bases and J lost 4; bases outside the gene matches: 9. For the CDR3, the DNA is TGTGCCAGCAGCCCTCTAGCGGGAGGCTTGGGCACCGGGGAGCTGTTTTTT. Encoded protein: CASSPLAGGLGTGELFF.

This chain connects TRBV6-5 to TRBJ1-3; D is undetermined. Trimming took off 1 base at V and 0 bases at J, with 7 bases between the two ends. CDR3 length equals 15 residues. Germline CDR1 and CDR2: MNHEY and SVGAGI. CDR3 residues: CASSYLAGSGNTIYF. CDR3 bases: TGTGCCAGCAGTTACTTAGCGGGCTCTGGAAACACCATATATTTT.

Ten or more counts support this clonotype. The chain joins TRBV20-1 to TRBJ2-5, with a possible D match to TRBD2 (5 bases). CDR1 and CDR2 (germline): DFQATT, SNEGSKA (reference sequence). Between the trimmed V and J ends, which lost 5 bases and 2 bases, there was a span of 9 bases. The CDR3 consists of 12 residues. This chain's CDR3 is CSALGRQETQYF. As DNA, the CDR3 is TGCAGTGCTCTAGGGAGACAAGAGACCCAGTACTTC.

The chain links TRBV5-1 to TRBJ2-7; maybe TRBD1 (6 bases). This CDR3 has 19 residues. Germline V gene lookup returns CDR1 SGHRS and CDR2 YFSETQ. V was cut by 4 bases and J by 0 bases, with 26 bases left in between. This CDR3 reads CASSKFPHDEGGDSYEQYF. The CDR3 DNA reads as TGCGCCAGCAGCAAATTTCCCCATGATGAAGGGGGAGACTCCTACGAGCAGTACTTC.

The chain recombines TRBV5-5 with TRBJ2-5; TRBD1 is a possible D gene (6 bases). This CDR3 has 15 amino acids. V was shortened by 1 base and J by 3 bases, with 13 bases between the two germline ends. The germline V gene encodes CDR1 SGHKS and CDR2 YYEKEE (reference sequence). CDR3 sequence (DNA): TGTGCCAGCAGCTTGACGTGGCAGGGGAAAGAGACCCAGTACTTC. It is translated as CASSLTWQGKETQYF. Complete variable domain (other parts from reference TRBV5-5 and TRBJ2-5): DAGVTQSPTHLIKTRGQQVTLRCSPISGHKSVSWYQQVLGQGPQFIFQYYEKEERGRGNFPDRFSARQFPNYSSELNVNALLLGDSALYLCASSLTWQGKETQYFGPGTRLLVL.

This clonotype was counted many times. The chain carries TRBV5-1 and TRBJ2-1; D remains ambiguous. The CDR3 runs to 16 residues. Trimming stripped 0 bases from V and 2 bases from J, with 12 bases between. Germline assignment: CDR1 SGHRS and CDR2 YFSETQ. As DNA, the CDR3 is TGCGCCAGCAGCTTGGCCTTGACCTACACCTACAATGAGCAGTTCTTC. Residues: CASSLALTYTYNEQFF.

This clonotype was counted between two and nine times. The gene calls are TRBV5-6 and TRBJ1-6; D is undetermined. Germline loops: CDR1 SGHDT, CDR2 YYEEEE. V lost 1 base, J lost 0 bases, and 8 bases lay in between. The length of the CDR3 is 16 residues. Here the CDR3 reads CASSLTLSSYNSPLHF. The CDR3 DNA reads TGTGCCAGCAGCTTGACGCTGAGCTCCTATAATTCACCCCTCCACTTT.

The rearrangement uses TRBV14 and TRBJ2-1; D is perhaps TRBD1 (5 bases). Deletions cut 4 bases from V and 11 bases from J, with 9 bases between. Germline CDR1 and CDR2: SGHDN and FVKESK. This CDR3 spans 11 amino acids. This CDR3 reads CASSPGRQQFF. The CDR3 region has the DNA TGTGCCAGCAGCCCAGGGCGTCAGCAGTTCTTC.

The gene calls are TRBV7-8 and TRBJ1-4, with D tentatively TRBD1 (5 bases). CDR1 SGHVS and CDR2 FQNEAQ come from the germline V gene. With 5 bases removed from V and 7 bases from J, the gap between germline ends came to 17 bases. The CDR3 contains 15 residues. CDR3 sequence reads: CASSANPGVGEKLFF. In DNA, the CDR3 is TGTGCCAGCAGCGCAAATCCGGGGGTGGGTGAAAAACTGTTTTTT.